The present T cell receptor beta chain was sequenced within a study of cytomegalovirus exposure and HLA in healthy donors. On the study more broadly: Unique TCRs from HLA-typed donors, 70 million to 85 million of them, were held in an early data release. Overall study results and limits: The number of N-insertions in an Asian-associated ancestry cluster was reportedly below the roughly 670-donor mean in a later analysis. A cluster of highly shared sequence variants was likely a sequencing artifact. Association of a missense DCLRE1C variant with TCR beta V- and J-gene trimming was reported in a later analysis.

V was cut by 6 bases and J by 4 bases, with 9 bases left in between. The CDR3 spans 12 residues. From germline, CDR1 is MNHNY and CDR2 SVGAGI (reference sequence). The PCR contained 60 Vbeta and 13 Jbeta primers. TCRdb keeps only in-frame clones here, not all; method: immunoSEQ multiplex PCR. The data contain some 120,000 clones, 78% of them singletons. This clone was recorded only once. Its antigen is unknown. Sequencing was carried out using PBMCs. This chain connects TRBV6-6 to TRBJ2-5; D remains unclear. The clonotype was recovered from a woman between 40 and 55 years old in good health and CMV-seronegative. The CDR3 DNA sequence: TGTGCCAGCAGCCGCGCCGGAGAGACCCAGTACTTC. Its protein product is CASSRAGETQYF.